A single sample is the source of the 3 T cell receptor beta chains below, sequenced in a study of blood T cell repertoires in COVID-19. Only in-frame clones appear in the TCRdb table, and some are missing; sequencing was by immunoSEQ multiplex PCR. The sample yields about 140,000 clones, approximately 80% seen once. Sequenced: peripheral blood. The receptors were gathered from a human donor in a cohort sampled during active COVID-19.

This rearrangement joins TRBV28 to TRBJ2-6; TRBD1 aligns across 10 bases. The V gene's germline CDR1 is MDHEN and CDR2 SYDVKM. Losses at the gene ends were 7 bases for V and 1 base for J; bases not matched to a gene: 7. The CDR3 extends over 17 amino acids. The CDR3 DNA follows: TGTGCCAGCACGCCGGACAGGGGGTCTTCTGGGGCCAACGTCCTGACTTTC. Translation: CASTPDRGSSGANVLTF.

In this sample, this clone turned up once. V is TRBV28 and J is TRBJ1-6; unclear D gene. With 4 bases removed from V and 6 bases from J, the gap between germline ends came to 16 bases. The CDR3 consists of 16 residues. CDR1 is MDHEN and CDR2 is SYDVKM in the germline V gene. The CDR3 spells CASSSPFSGGNSPLHF. The CDR3 nucleotides are TGTGCCAGCAGTTCCCCTTTTTCGGGTGGTAATTCACCCCTCCACTTT.

The V call is TRBV6-2 or TRBV6-3, the J call TRBJ2-1, with D maybe TRBD2 (6 bases). Trimming took off 5 bases at V and 4 bases at J, with 15 bases between the two ends. The CDR3 is made up of 15 amino acids. Germline V CDR1 and CDR2: MNHEY, SVGEGT. The CDR3 region is CASSNTGTYYNEQFF. The DNA for the CDR3 is TGTGCCAGCAGTAATACCGGGACTTATTACAATGAGCAGTTCTTC.